These 31 T cell receptor beta chains share one sample of origin, sequenced in a study of post-analysis software for immune sequencing data. TCR beta libraries were prepared from cDNA with unique molecular identifiers. One entry per CDR3 protein results from TCRdb running MiXCR on the PCR reads. Among about 680,000 distinct CDR3 sequences listed, 59% were seen once. Study-level results: The study found TRBV5-6, TRBV5-1 and TRBV20-1 among five TRBV segments more frequent in patients than controls.

These TCRs' antigens remain unknown. Sequenced: blood. These receptors all come from a girl aged 2-10 years with multiple sclerosis.

This rearrangement joins TRBV29-1 to TRBJ2-4; 9 bases map to TRBD1. The V segment lost 1 base and the J segment 7 bases; nucleotides outside the gene matches: 5. The CDR3 runs to 14 residues. CDR1 SQVTM and CDR2 ANQGSEA come from the germline V gene. The CDR3 loop is CSVEGRQGGNIQYF. The CDR3 DNA reads as TGCAGCGTTGAAGGGCGACAGGGGGGGAACATTCAGTACTTC.

This clonotype was observed once. The rearrangement links TRBV5-1 to TRBJ1-1, with TRBD1 matching 9 bases. Germline-derived CDR1 and CDR2 are SGHRS and YFSETQ. This CDR3 region has 14 residues. The J segment lost 8 bases and the V segment lost 2 bases, leaving 7 bases of the junction unmatched. CDR3 loop: CASSFTGTGIEAFF. The CDR3 DNA is TGCGCCAGCAGCTTTACCGGGACAGGGATAGAAGCTTTCTTT.

The chain couples TRBV5-5 to TRBJ2-1; 10 bases line up with TRBD2. Germline V gene lookup returns CDR1 SGHKS and CDR2 YYEKEE (reference sequence). With V trimmed by 4 bases and J by 4 bases, 14 bases remained unmatched. The CDR3 contains 18 residues. In DNA, the CDR3 is TGTGCCAGCAGCCAATCACTAGCGGGGCCCCGGGTTTACAATGAGCAGTTCTTC. Protein sequence: CASSQSLAGPRVYNEQFF.

Only a few counts were recorded for this clonotype. The genes are TRBV29-1 and TRBJ2-5, with D perhaps TRBD1 (6 bases). Germline values: CDR1 SQVTM, CDR2 ANQGSEA. The CDR3 is 12 amino acids. The V end lost 7 bases, the J end lost 4 bases, and 13 bases lay between the germline ends. CDR3 loop: CSGYRERETQYF. The CDR3 region has the DNA TGCAGCGGGTACAGGGAGAGAGAGACCCAGTACTTC.

The V gene is TRBV20-1, the J gene TRBJ2-7, with D perhaps TRBD2 (5 bases). There are 12 residues in the CDR3. Germline CDR1 DFQATT, CDR2 SNEGSKA (reference sequence). V was pared by 7 bases and J by 6 bases, with 16 bases between. For the CDR3, the DNA is TGCAGTGTTCGGACCCCACGGGGCGAGCAGTACTTC. This encodes CSVRTPRGEQYF.

This rearrangement joins TRBV12-3 or TRBV12-4 to TRBJ2-1; 7 nucleotides agree with TRBD2. The CDR3 is 14 amino acids. V lost 5 bases to trimming and J lost 13 bases; unmatched junction nucleotides: 14. The DNA for the CDR3 is TGTGCCAGCAGTGTGGGGGGGGACTACAAGGGTCAGTTCTTC. Residues: CASSVGGDYKGQFF.

This clonotype showed up just a few times. The genes are TRBV20-1 and TRBJ1-1, with D perhaps matching TRBD1 (5 bases). The CDR3 contains 13 residues. Trimming pared 6 bases from V and 2 bases from J, leaving 13 bases between. Germline V gives CDR1 DFQATT, CDR2 SNEGSKA (reference sequence). The CDR3 DNA reads TGCAGTGCATCCGGGACGGCCAACACTGAAGCTTTCTTT. It yields the protein CSASGTANTEAFF.

The rearrangement joins TRBV6-5 to TRBJ2-5; a weak D match, TRBD1 (6 bases). Trimming took off 0 bases at V and 2 bases at J, with 13 bases between the two ends. Germline CDR1 and CDR2: MNHEY and SVGAGI. The CDR3 is 16 amino acids. Here the CDR3 reads CASSYSYRTEQETQYF. The CDR3 nucleotides are TGTGCCAGCAGTTACTCCTATAGGACAGAGCAAGAGACCCAGTACTTC.

The genes are TRBV6-2 or TRBV6-3 and TRBJ2-1, with D possibly being TRBD2 (6 bases). V was shortened by 6 bases and J by 8 bases, with 20 bases between the two germline ends. Germline V CDR1 and CDR2: MNHEY, SVGEGT. The CDR3 contains 15 residues. CDR3 in amino acids: CASSADWAGTDEQFF. As DNA, the CDR3 is TGTGCCAGCAGCGCAGACTGGGCGGGGACGGATGAGCAGTTCTTC.

The J gene is TRBJ1-2, the V gene TRBV5-1; 8 positions agree with TRBD1. Germline lookup yields CDR1 SGHRS and CDR2 YFSETQ. The CDR3 runs 19 residues. V lost 0 bases, J lost 6 bases, and 19 bases stayed unmatched. This CDR3 is CASSLGAGTGKARGNGYTF. In DNA form, the CDR3 reads TGCGCCAGCAGCTTGGGGGCCGGGACAGGCAAAGCACGGGGTAATGGCTACACCTTC.

The chain carries TRBV7-9 and TRBJ2-1; TRBD1 matches at 7 bases. This CDR3 comprises 15 residues. Per the germline V gene, CDR1 is SEHNR and CDR2 is FQNEAQ (reference sequence). Losses at the gene ends were 0 bases for V and 1 base for J; bases not matched to a gene: 0. DNA of the CDR3: TGTGCCAGCAGCTTAGCGGGACAGTCCTACAATGAGCAGTTCTTC. Amino acids: CASSLAGQSYNEQFF.

This clonotype was detected a few times. The chain employs TRBV7-8 and TRBJ1-2, with 7 bases identical to TRBD1. The junction had 8 bases not matched to a gene; V was cut back by 2 bases and J by 8 bases. Germline-derived CDR1 and CDR2 are SGHVS and FQNEAQ. The CDR3 consists of 14 residues. The CDR3 reads CASSLNDRVIGYTF. In nucleotides, the CDR3 is TGTGCCAGCAGCTTAAATGACAGGGTGATCGGCTACACCTTC.

The DNA for the CDR3 is TGTGCCAGCAGACTCGGGGGACTTCAGCCCCAGCATTTT. It is translated as CASRLGGLQPQHF. This sequence joins TRBV12-3 or TRBV12-4 and TRBJ1-5, with a possible D match to TRBD1 (5 bases). V was cut by 6 bases and J by 6 bases, with 12 bases left in between. The CDR3 runs to 13 residues.

This clonotype appeared once. CDR3 protein: CASSLYRGTYGQYF. The CDR3 DNA reads TGTGCCAGCAGCTTGTACAGGGGAACCTACGGGCAGTACTTC. The chain joins TRBV11-2 to TRBJ2-5; 7 bases agree with TRBD1. The CDR3 covers 14 residues. V shed 3 bases and J 11 bases; nucleotides not matched to a gene: 12. CDR1 is SGHAT and CDR2 is FQNNGV in the germline V gene.

The chain links TRBV12-3 or TRBV12-4 to TRBJ2-1; D perhaps matches TRBD2 (7 bases). The CDR3 runs to 12 residues. V was clipped by 1 base and J by 15 bases, with 13 bases between them. In DNA form, the CDR3 reads TGTGCCAGCAGTTTAGAGGTGGGGGGGCGGTTCTTC. This gives the protein CASSLEVGGRFF.

This chain links TRBV5-8 with TRBJ1-2, with no clear D. Germline assignment: CDR1 SGHTS and CDR2 YDEGEE. Trimming pared 1 base from V and 9 bases from J, leaving 16 bases between. The CDR3 length is 14 residues. The CDR3 is CASSLSGQGGRYTF. In nucleotides, the CDR3 is TGTGCCAGCAGCTTGAGTGGGCAAGGCGGACGCTACACCTTC.

This clonotype was seen only once. J is TRBJ2-2 and V is TRBV7-2; 12 positions match TRBD2. CDR1 is SGHTA, CDR2 FQGNSA, per germline. This CDR3 region has 16 residues. V lost 5 bases, J lost 7 bases, and 8 bases stayed unmatched. CDR3 bases: TGTGCCAGCAGCATCCCTAGCGGGGGGGCCGTCGGGGAGCTGTTTTTT. The encoded protein is CASSIPSGGAVGELFF.

This chain joins TRBV20-1 and TRBJ2-1, with 10 bases aligning to TRBD1. Germline V gives CDR1 DFQATT, CDR2 SNEGSKA (reference sequence). J lost 2 bases, V lost 6 bases, and 4 bases had no gene match. The CDR3 runs to 14 residues. The CDR3 DNA reads TGCAGTGCCAGACAGGGGGCTGCCTACAATGAGCAGTTCTTC. Amino acids: CSARQGAAYNEQFF.

This clonotype was recorded a few times. This chain connects TRBV12-3 or TRBV12-4 to TRBJ2-4; 7 bases are shared with TRBD2. The J segment lost 2 bases and the V segment lost 3 bases, leaving 22 bases of the junction unmatched. CDR3 length: 21 amino acids. CDR3 DNA sequence: TGTGCCAGCAGTTTTTCCCTCCTAGAACGGGAGGCGTCAGGGACCAAAAACATTCAGTACTTC. Translated, it gives CASSFSLLEREASGTKNIQYF.

The rearrangement joins TRBV5-5 to TRBJ2-1, with TRBD1 identical over 7 bases. From germline, CDR1 is SGHKS and CDR2 YYEKEE (reference sequence). There are 18 residues in the CDR3. V gave up 5 bases and J gave up 7 bases; unmatched junction bases: 21. The chain's CDR3 is CASRSLIQGIMRKNEQFF. The CDR3 bases are TGTGCCAGCAGGTCATTAATACAGGGGATAATGAGGAAGAATGAGCAGTTCTTC.

The gene calls are TRBV29-1 and TRBJ2-7; 10 nucleotides agree with TRBD1. Trimming took 7 bases from V and 6 from J; bases not matched to a gene: 6. The CDR3 covers 12 residues. The V gene's germline CDR1 is SQVTM and CDR2 ANQGSEA. The DNA for the CDR3 is TGCAGCGGCCGGGACAGGGGTCGCGAGCAGTACTTC. It specifies CSGRDRGREQYF.

This sequence joins TRBV4-1 and TRBJ2-3; D call uncertain. There are 16 residues in the CDR3. Germline V gene lookup returns CDR1 MGHRA and CDR2 YSYEKL. The V and J ends lost 1 base and 4 bases respectively, with 15 bases between them. Here the CDR3 reads CASSQAGQRNPDTQYF. CDR3 nucleotides: TGCGCCAGCAGCCAAGCAGGCCAAAGAAATCCAGATACGCAGTATTTT.

This chain joins TRBV6-2 or TRBV6-3 and TRBJ1-2; 7 bases fit TRBD1. The V gene's germline CDR1 is MNHEY and CDR2 SVGEGT. The V gene end was trimmed by 8 bases and the J gene end by 4 bases; junction bases not matched to a gene: 10. The CDR3 sequence is 14 residues long. CDR3 bases: TGTGCCAGCTCCTACCAGGGACAGATCTATGGCTACACCTTC. Translating gives CASSYQGQIYGYTF.

The rearrangement uses TRBV3-1 and TRBJ2-3; TRBD2 aligns across 10 bases. This CDR3 comprises 15 residues. Germline V lookup: CDR1 LGHDT, CDR2 YNNKEL (reference sequence). V lost 3 bases and J lost 4; bases outside the gene matches: 4. This CDR3 reads CASSQPSGGADTQYF. The CDR3 DNA follows: TGTGCCAGCAGCCAGCCTAGCGGGGGCGCAGATACGCAGTATTTT.

A few counts support this clonotype. In nucleotides, the CDR3 is TGTGCCAGCAGCTTAAACGGGGGGGAGGAGACCCAGTACTTC. It specifies CASSLNGGEETQYF. J is TRBJ2-5 and V is TRBV7-2; the match to TRBD2 covers 8 bases. V gave up 2 bases and J gave up 5 bases; unmatched junction bases: 4. The CDR3 spans 14 residues. Per germline, CDR1 SGHTA and CDR2 FQGNSA.

J is TRBJ2-1 and V is TRBV6-6; D uncertain. Per the germline V gene, CDR1 is MNHNY and CDR2 is SVGAGI (reference sequence). Trimming pared 6 bases from V and 4 bases from J, leaving 13 bases between. The CDR3 sequence is 14 residues long. The CDR3: CASSPVKLYNEQFF. The CDR3 bases are TGTGCCAGCAGCCCGGTGAAGCTTTACAATGAGCAGTTCTTC.

Here the CDR3 DNA reads TGCAGTGCTGATAGGACTAGCGGTTACAATGAGCAGTTCTTC. Translating gives CSADRTSGYNEQFF. This chain links TRBV20-1 with TRBJ2-1; 10 bases agree with TRBD2. Trimming took 5 bases from V and 4 from J; bases not matched to a gene: 5. This CDR3 spans 14 amino acids. Per germline, CDR1 DFQATT and CDR2 SNEGSKA (reference sequence).

The chain joins TRBV5-4 to TRBJ2-1; tentatively, D is TRBD1 (7 bases). The V end lost 3 bases, the J end lost 10 bases, and 14 bases lay between the germline ends. From germline, CDR1 is SGHNT and CDR2 YYREEE (reference sequence). CDR3 length equals 13 residues. The CDR3 loop is CASSWRGRSEQFF. The DNA of the CDR3 is TGTGCCAGCAGCTGGAGGGGGCGGTCGGAGCAGTTCTTC.

CDR3 coding DNA: TGTGCCAGCAGCTGGTCCGGGAGCCTCGAGGGCTACACCTTC. Translated, it gives CASSWSGSLEGYTF. This chain links TRBV7-9 with TRBJ1-2; D unclear. Germline lookup yields CDR1 SEHNR and CDR2 FQNEAQ (reference sequence). The CDR3 is 14 amino acids. V was trimmed by 4 bases and J by 8 bases, leaving 17 bases between them.

This clonotype was recorded a few times. The chain carries TRBV29-1 and TRBJ2-1; TRBD2 aligns across 9 bases. Trimming cost V 2 bases and J 5 bases; bases outside gene matches: 4. The germline gives CDR1 SQVTM, CDR2 ANQGSEA. CDR3 length: 14 residues. CDR3 sequence reads: CSVERGRVNNEQFF. The CDR3 DNA reads TGCAGCGTTGAACGCGGGAGGGTGAACAATGAGCAGTTCTTC.

The CDR3 reads CSAAHAGGHNEQFF. CDR3 nucleotide sequence: TGCAGTGCTGCACACGCGGGGGGCCACAATGAGCAGTTCTTC. This chain uses TRBV20-1 with TRBJ2-1, with 8 bases fitting TRBD2. CDR1 is DFQATT, CDR2 SNEGSKA, per germline (reference sequence). The junction had 8 bases not matched to a gene; V was cut back by 5 bases and J by 5 bases. The CDR3 runs to 14 residues.